One sample yielded the 19 T cell receptor beta chains listed below, sequenced in a study of OX40 agonist ivuxolimab in advanced cancers. Profiled with immunoSEQ multiplex PCR; TCRdb holds only in-frame clones, not every one. Of around 70,000 clones in the sample, approximately 86% were seen once. This sample comprised CD4+ or CD8+ T cells sorted from blood, obtained in a trial of the OX40 agonist ivuxolimab. The receptors originated from an adult with an advanced solid tumor such as melanoma, head and neck, liver or kidney cancer.

In this sample, this clone turned up once. The chain joins TRBV6-1 to TRBJ1-2; D is ambiguous. The CDR3 totals 13 residues. V lost 2 bases and J 7 bases, leaving 11 bases between the germline ends. Germline CDR1 reads MNHNS; CDR2 reads SASEGT. The CDR3 DNA follows: TGTGCCAGCAGTGAAACTTTGGCTAGTGGCTACACCTTC. Its translation: CASSETLASGYTF.

The chain has TRBV10-1 and TRBJ2-1, with 7 bases identical to TRBD2. J was trimmed by 1 base and V by 3 bases; bases with no gene match: 3. The CDR3 loop spans 15 amino acids. In germline, CDR1 is WNHNN, CDR2 SYGVQD (reference sequence). The CDR3 spells CASSEGLVSYNEQFF. Written as DNA, the CDR3 is TGCGCCAGCAGTGAAGGACTAGTGTCCTACAATGAGCAGTTCTTC.

J is TRBJ2-7 and V is TRBV10-3; TRBD1 aligns across 7 bases. CDR1 and CDR2 (germline): ENHRY, SYGVKD. This CDR3 has 17 residues. The V and J ends lost 3 bases and 0 bases, in that order; junction bases with no gene match: 11. CDR3 loop: CAISDPDRVPLSYEQYF. The CDR3 coding sequence is TGTGCCATCAGTGACCCCGACAGGGTCCCCCTCTCCTACGAGCAGTACTTC.

CDR3 amino acids: CASSPTSGTRNEQFF. DNA for the CDR3: TGTGCCAGCAGCCCGACTAGCGGGACTCGGAATGAGCAGTTCTTC. The chain is built from TRBV9 and TRBJ2-1; 11 bases align to TRBD2. CDR1 and CDR2 (germline): SGDLS, YYNGEE. The CDR3 has 15 residues. Trimming removed 4 bases from V and 7 bases from J; junction bases left unmatched: 7.

This chain links TRBV20-1 with TRBJ2-7; D may correspond to TRBD1 or TRBD2 (5 bases each). CDR1 and CDR2 (germline): DFQATT, SNEGSKA (reference sequence). Between the trimmed V and J ends, which lost 2 bases and 6 bases, there was a span of 8 bases. The CDR3 extends over 11 amino acids. This CDR3 is CSARYGGEQYF. For the CDR3, the DNA is TGCAGTGCTAGATATGGGGGCGAGCAGTACTTC.

The chain couples TRBV30 to TRBJ2-4; 8 bases line up with TRBD1. The CDR3 is 14 residues long. Germline loops: CDR1 GTSNPN, CDR2 SVGIG (reference sequence). The J segment lost 6 bases and the V segment lost 1 base, leaving 5 bases of the junction unmatched. This CDR3 is CAWSGGTGRNIQYF. The CDR3 nucleotides are TGTGCCTGGAGTGGTGGGACAGGACGAAACATTCAGTACTTC.

The rearrangement joins TRBV2 to TRBJ1-5; D remains ambiguous. Germline CDR1 and CDR2: SNHLY and FYNNEI. Deletions cut 0 bases from V and 4 bases from J, with 10 bases between. This CDR3 is built from 15 residues. For the CDR3, the DNA is TGTGCCAGCAGTGAAGCGGGAGTAGGGAATCAGCCCCAGCATTTT. Translated: CASSEAGVGNQPQHF.

With regard to this clone: Sequence at one end of the junction differs from germline and may be a read error. This chain uses TRBV27 with TRBJ1-3; weak D call: TRBD1 (5 bases). The CDR3 covers 14 residues. Germline V gene lookup returns CDR1 MNHEY and CDR2 SMNVEV (reference sequence). This CDR3 is CASSLSDRGNTIYF. CDR3 coding DNA: TGTGCCAGCAGTCTATCAGACAGAGGGAACACCATATATTTT.

The chain employs TRBV19 and TRBJ2-2; the D gene is possibly TRBD1 (5 bases). CDR1 LNHDA and CDR2 SQIVND come from the germline V gene (reference sequence). This CDR3 region has 12 residues. V was cut by 7 bases and J by 6 bases, with 9 bases left in between. CDR3 DNA sequence: TGTGCCAGTACCACACAGGCCGGGGAGCTGTTTTTT. Its protein product is CASTTQAGELFF.

The J gene is TRBJ2-3, the V gene TRBV2; D not certain. The CDR3 is made up of 14 amino acids. Germline V CDR1 and CDR2: SNHLY, FYNNEI. The germline V and J ends were trimmed by 2 bases and 1 base, with 7 bases remaining between them. The CDR3 protein is CASSERTGTDTQYF. The CDR3, as DNA: TGTGCCAGCAGTGAACGTACAGGCACAGATACGCAGTATTTT.

The chain uses TRBV11-2 and TRBJ2-5, with D possibly being TRBD2 (6 bases). This CDR3 comprises 14 residues. Germline CDR1 SGHAT, CDR2 FQNNGV. V was cut by 0 bases and J by 9 bases, with 14 bases left in between. CDR3 in amino acids: CASSLDGVGDSQYF. Written as DNA, the CDR3 is TGTGCCAGCAGCTTAGATGGGGTAGGGGACTCCCAGTACTTC.

Comments on this clone: The junction departs from the called germline gene at one end, perhaps through a read error. The CDR3 region has the DNA TGTGCTAGCAGCCAGGGACTAGCGGGGATACATGAGCAGTTCTTC. Its translation is CASSQGLAGIHEQFF. The chain uses TRBV7-7 and TRBJ2-1, with 13 bases identical to TRBD2. The CDR3 has 15 amino acids. From germline, CDR1 is SSHAT and CDR2 FNYEAQ (reference sequence). The entire variable domain, with the rest obtained from reference TRBV7-7 and TRBJ2-1, is as follows: GAGVSQSPRYKVTKRGQDVTLRCDPISSHATLYWYQQALGQGPEFLTYFNYEAQPDKSGLPSDRFSAERPEGSISTLTIQRTEQRDSAMYRCASSQGLAGIHEQFFGPGTRLTVL.

The chain uses TRBV9 and TRBJ2-2; D not certain. Per the germline V gene, CDR1 is SGDLS and CDR2 is YYNGEE. The length of the CDR3 is 16 residues. Trimming cost V 3 bases and J 5 bases, with 17 bases left between them. In nucleotides, the CDR3 is TGTGCCAGCAGCGGGGCGGCGTCCACCGAAACCGGGGAGCTGTTTTTT. Translated: CASSGAASTETGELFF.

The V gene is TRBV5-8, the J gene TRBJ2-1; possibly TRBD1 for D (5 bases). V was shortened by 2 bases and J by 3 bases, with 12 bases between the two germline ends. The length of the CDR3 is 15 residues. CDR1 is SGHTS and CDR2 is YDEGEE in the germline V gene. The CDR3 spells CASSFAGLDYNEQFF. The CDR3 nucleotides read TGTGCCAGCAGCTTTGCAGGGTTAGACTACAATGAGCAGTTCTTC.

The V and J genes are TRBV6-1 and TRBJ2-7; D gene ambiguous. There are 13 residues in the CDR3. Germline loops: CDR1 MNHNS, CDR2 SASEGT. The ends were cut back, 4 bases at V and 2 bases at J, with 9 bases in the middle. The CDR3 DNA sequence: TGTGCCAGCAGTGTGGCAGGCCCCTACGAGCAGTACTTC. Its translation: CASSVAGPYEQYF.

This clone was seen a handful of times. This chain uses TRBV10-1 with TRBJ2-7, with D unresolved. The CDR3 runs 12 residues. Germline V gene data show CDR1 as WNHNN and CDR2 as SYGVQD (reference sequence). The ends were cut back, 0 bases at V and 6 bases at J, with 6 bases in the middle. The CDR3, as DNA: TGCGCCAGCAGTGAGTCGAAAGCCGAGCAGTACTTC. This translates into CASSESKAEQYF.

The V and J genes are TRBV6-4 and TRBJ1-3, with a possible D match to TRBD1 (5 bases). The V gene lost 2 bases and the J gene lost 0 bases, with 11 bases spanning the gap. This CDR3 has 16 residues. CDR1 is MRHNA, CDR2 SNTAGT, per germline. This CDR3 is CASSDNRPSSGNTIYF. In nucleotides, the CDR3 is TGTGCCAGCAGTGACAACAGGCCAAGCTCTGGAAACACCATATATTTT.

The chain couples TRBV5-1 to TRBJ1-1; D not certain. Germline CDR1 and CDR2: SGHRS and YFSETQ. The CDR3 is 13 amino acids. V shed 0 bases and J shed 3 bases, with 6 bases lying between them. The DNA for the CDR3 is TGCGCCAGCAGCTTGGCCGTGCACACTGAAGCTTTCTTT. This translates into CASSLAVHTEAFF. The variable domain in full, completed from reference TRBV5-1 and TRBJ1-1, reads KAGVTQTPRYLIKTRGQQVTLSCSPISGHRSVSWYQQTPGQGLQFLFEYFSETQRNKGNFPGRFSGRQFSNSRSEMNVSTLELGDSALYLCASSLAVHTEAFFGQGTRLTVV.

This clone was seen a single time. V is TRBV5-4 and J is TRBJ1-2, with TRBD1 identical over 9 bases. V gave up 4 bases and J gave up 8 bases; unmatched junction bases: 6. Germline loops: CDR1 SGHNT, CDR2 YYREEE (reference sequence). The CDR3 is 13 residues long. The CDR3 loop is CASSQGQGQGYTF. Written as DNA, the CDR3 is TGTGCCAGCAGCCAAGGACAGGGGCAAGGCTACACCTTC.